The entry below describes one T cell receptor beta chain. The CDR3 consists of 17 residues. Germline V gene data show CDR1 as SGDLS and CDR2 as YYNGEE. V trimming: 3 bases; J trimming: 7 bases; junction bases outside the gene matches: 15. TCRdb's copy holds only in-frame clones and misses some; the assay was immunoSEQ multiplex PCR. The sample lists about 100,000 clones, nearly 90% occurring once. The data derive from a study of Tregs in tolerant kidney transplant recipients. V is TRBV9 and J is TRBJ2-1, with TRBD2 identical over 8 bases. The clonotype comes from a human donor who received a combined kidney and bone marrow transplant. This material consisted of CD4+ T cells from blood, taken before the transplant. CDR3 residues: CASSANPGSGRQNEQFF. The CDR3 nucleotides read TGTGCCAGCAGCGCCAACCCAGGGAGCGGGAGACAGAATGAGCAGTTCTTC.